What follows are 19 T cell receptor beta chains derived from one specimen sequenced in a study of CXCR3-negative and CXCR3-positive naive CD8 T cells. The TRB libraries of cDNA were built by UMI-labeled 5' RACE. TCRdb re-analyzed the 5' RACE reads; it lists each CDR3 protein once, without DNA. In total, the table holds around 65,000 distinct CDR3 sequences. General observations from the study: When CXCR3-positive naive cells were set against CXCR3-negative naive cells, the former had more hydrophobic TRB CDR3s.

These receptors have no known antigen. The material sequenced was naive CXCR3+ CD8+ T cells from blood. Subset specified: CD45RO-CCR7+CD27+CD95- naive CD8+ T cells expressing CXCR3 (TNR3+). These receptors all come from a human donor in good health. Some clones in this sample may be carry-over from other donors' samples.

The chain joins TRBV12-3 or TRBV12-4 to TRBJ2-5; TCRdb picks TRBD1, but there is no DNA to check that call. The CDR3 covers 12 residues. CDR3 residues: CASSPGEETQYF.

The chain links TRBV27 to TRBJ2-7; TCRdb gives TRBD1 as the D gene, but with no DNA this cannot be confirmed. Germline V gene data show CDR1 as MNHEY and CDR2 as SMNVEV (reference sequence). The CDR3 has 16 residues. CDR3 loop: CASSPYDRVGTYEQYF.

The rearrangement uses TRBV7-9 and TRBJ2-1; the D gene TCRdb calls, TRBD1, cannot be checked with no DNA. Germline loops: CDR1 SEHNR, CDR2 FQNEAQ (reference sequence). This CDR3 is 16 amino acids long. Here the CDR3 reads CASSLQFGRGGNEQFF.

This chain uses TRBV7-2 with TRBJ1-1; TCRdb designates TRBD1, a call that cannot be tested without DNA. The CDR3 runs to 17 residues. Germline lookup yields CDR1 SGHTA and CDR2 FQGNSA. CDR3 residues: CASSAIWRTGPYTEAFF.

The V gene is TRBV20-1, the J gene TRBJ1-5. The CDR3 spans 14 residues. Germline-derived CDR1 and CDR2 are DFQATT and SNEGSKA (reference sequence). The CDR3 loop reads CSARDLSENQPQHF.

This chain joins TRBV7-9 and TRBJ2-1; as DNA is missing, the TRBD2 call by TCRdb cannot be tested. The CDR3 is 16 amino acids. CDR1 and CDR2 (germline): SEHNR, FQNEAQ (reference sequence). CDR3 amino acids: CASSLEVTSGSNEQFF.

The chain has TRBV28 and TRBJ2-3; as DNA is missing, the TRBD2 call by TCRdb cannot be tested. This CDR3 spans 17 amino acids. CDR1 is MDHEN, CDR2 SYDVKM, per germline. The chain's CDR3 is CASSPPWAGGPTDTQYF.

This chain joins TRBV29-1 and TRBJ1-5; TCRdb selects TRBD1, and the lack of DNA leaves this call unchecked. Germline CDR1 SQVTM, CDR2 ANQGSEA. The CDR3 is 13 residues long. CDR3 region: CSVVVEGAQPQHF.

The rearrangement uses TRBV29-1 and TRBJ2-1. Germline CDR1 reads SQVTM; CDR2 reads ANQGSEA. The CDR3 runs to 15 residues. CDR3 sequence reads: CSVEEVRAPDNEQFF.

The CDR3 sequence is CAISEPRDSPETQYF. The chain combines TRBV10-3 with TRBJ2-5; TCRdb returns TRBD1, unconfirmable since there is no DNA. The germline V gene encodes CDR1 ENHRY and CDR2 SYGVKD. The CDR3 loop spans 15 amino acids.

The chain recombines TRBV3-1 with TRBJ2-3; TCRdb's D gene call, TRBD1, goes unchecked for lack of DNA. Germline V lookup: CDR1 LGHDT, CDR2 YNNKEL (reference sequence). This CDR3 is built from 16 residues. This chain's CDR3 is CASSQRGAKSTDTQYF.

The chain employs TRBV11-1 and TRBJ1-3. This CDR3 has 15 amino acids. Germline loops: CDR1 SGHAT, CDR2 FQDESV (reference sequence). The CDR3: CASSLTTVPVNTIYF.

The genes are TRBV29-1 and TRBJ2-7; the TCRdb D gene call, TRBD1, has no DNA to confirm it. The CDR3 has 12 amino acids. The germline V gene has CDR1 SQVTM and CDR2 ANQGSEA. The chain's CDR3 is CSHEGGPSEQYF.

This rearrangement joins TRBV4-2 to TRBJ2-3. The CDR3 is made up of 14 amino acids. The germline CDR1 and CDR2 sequences are LGHNA and YNFKEQ. CDR3 sequence reads: CASSQSGFTDTQYF.

The V gene is TRBV7-9, the J gene TRBJ1-1; TCRdb selects TRBD1, and the lack of DNA leaves this call unchecked. The CDR3 length is 13 residues. Germline V gene sequence: CDR1 SEHNR, CDR2 FQNEAQ (reference sequence). CDR3 amino acids: CASSYSGAVEAFF.

The V call is TRBV25-1, the J call TRBJ2-7; TCRdb's assignment of TRBD1 cannot be checked, as there is no DNA. The CDR3 sequence is 16 residues long. Germline V gene lookup returns CDR1 MGHDK and CDR2 SYGVNS. The CDR3 sequence: CASSGQRAQFFHEQYF.

The rearrangement links TRBV11-3 to TRBJ2-1; without DNA, the TCRdb call of TRBD1 cannot be checked. The CDR3 sequence is 12 residues long. Germline CDR1 and CDR2: SGHNT and YENEEA. The chain's CDR3 is CASSGGQSIAFF.

The chain combines TRBV29-1 with TRBJ2-5; the TCRdb D gene call, TRBD1, has no DNA to confirm it. The CDR3 consists of 15 residues. Looked up from germline, CDR1 is SQVTM and CDR2 is ANQGSEA. The CDR3 loop reads CSVEDHAGEVETQYF.

The rearrangement links TRBV18 to TRBJ1-1. Germline V lookup: CDR1 KGHSH, CDR2 LQKENI. CDR3 length: 11 residues. The CDR3 reads CASSPADEAFF.